A single sample is the source of the 10 T cell receptor beta chains below, sequenced in a study of blood T cell repertoires in COVID-19. Repertoires were generated with immunoSEQ multiplex PCR, while TCRdb's copy carries only in-frame clones and drops some. The profile covers fewer than 200,000 clones, with around 92% appearing a single time and about 4.8% taken by the ten largest. The source material was peripheral blood. The receptors here all came from a man younger than 40 with COVID-19, enrolled during active disease.

CDR3 in DNA: TGTGCCAGCAGTCCCGTGGGGGGCTCCTACGAGCAGTACTTC. Its translation: CASSPVGGSYEQYF. The chain has TRBV7-9 and TRBJ2-7; the D gene is possibly TRBD2 (6 bases). Deletions cut 6 bases from V and 0 bases from J, with 12 bases between. The germline gives CDR1 SEHNR, CDR2 FQNEAQ (reference sequence). CDR3 length equals 14 residues.

The V and J genes are TRBV12-5 and TRBJ1-1, with D hard to call. CDR1 is LGHNT and CDR2 is FRNRAP in the germline V gene. Trimming took off 0 bases at V and 0 bases at J, with 14 bases between the two ends. The CDR3 extends over 17 amino acids. The CDR3 sequence: CASGLVFAAVMNTEAFF. The CDR3 DNA follows: TGTGCTAGTGGTTTGGTATTTGCGGCTGTAATGAACACTGAAGCTTTCTTT.

The rearrangement joins TRBV11-2 to TRBJ2-7; D not certain. The germline V and J ends were trimmed by 3 bases and 3 bases, with 9 bases remaining between them. This CDR3 spans 13 amino acids. CDR1 SGHAT and CDR2 FQNNGV come from the germline V gene. The CDR3 sequence is CASSFFSDYEQYF. The CDR3 nucleotides are TGTGCCAGCAGCTTCTTCTCAGACTACGAGCAGTACTTC. Full variable domain (remainder filled in from reference TRBV11-2 and TRBJ2-7): EAGVAQSPRYKIIEKRQSVAFWCNPISGHATLYWYQQILGQGPKLLIQFQNNGVVDDSQLPKDRFSAERLKGVDSTLKIQPAKLEDSAVYLCASSFFSDYEQYFGPGTRLTVT.

The chain combines TRBV5-6 with TRBJ1-5; 9 bases match TRBD1. Trimming removed 0 bases from V and 0 bases from J; junction bases left unmatched: 1. The CDR3 has 16 amino acids. Germline lookup yields CDR1 SGHDT and CDR2 YYEEEE. CDR3 sequence reads: CASSLGTGDSNQPQHF. For the CDR3, the DNA is TGTGCCAGCAGCTTGGGGACAGGGGATAGCAATCAGCCCCAGCATTTT.

The genes are TRBV7-2 and TRBJ2-3, with 12 bases fitting TRBD2. J gave up 4 bases and V 7 bases, and 15 bases lay outside the gene matches. Germline V gene data show CDR1 as SGHTA and CDR2 as FQGNSA. This CDR3 region has 18 residues. The CDR3 sequence is CASNLFGLAGGPADTQYF. CDR3 bases: TGTGCCAGCAACCTATTTGGGCTAGCGGGGGGGCCAGCAGATACGCAGTATTTT.

The chain employs TRBV19 and TRBJ1-1; D gene uncertain. The germline V gene has CDR1 LNHDA and CDR2 SQIVND (reference sequence). V was clipped by 2 bases and J by 2 bases, with 12 bases between them. The CDR3 contains 15 residues. CDR3 nucleotide sequence: TGTGCCAGTAGTATATGGTTAGCAGCCAACACTGAAGCTTTCTTT. Translating it yields CASSIWLAANTEAFF.

On this clone itself: The germline gene is not matched at one end of the junction; a read error may be the cause. This sequence joins TRBV7-9 and TRBJ2-7; 10 bases agree with TRBD1. Germline values: CDR1 SEHNR, CDR2 FQNEAQ (reference sequence). There are 12 residues in the CDR3. CDR3 bases: TGTGCCAGCAGCGCCGATCGGACAGGGGGTTTCTTC. Encoded protein: CASSADRTGGFF.

This clone was seen once. The J gene is TRBJ2-7, the V gene TRBV5-1; 10 bases map to TRBD2. V trimming: 2 bases; J trimming: 4 bases; junction bases outside the gene matches: 3. The germline V gene encodes CDR1 SGHRS and CDR2 YFSETQ. This CDR3 has 14 amino acids. The CDR3 DNA sequence: TGCGCCAGCAGCTTCAGGACTAGCGGATACGAGCAGTACTTC. Translated: CASSFRTSGYEQYF.

V usage is TRBV11-3 and J usage is TRBJ2-2, with D possibly TRBD2 on 5 matching bases. This CDR3 is 16 amino acids long. Per germline, CDR1 SGHNT and CDR2 YENEEA. Trimming cost V 5 bases and J 0 bases, with 13 bases left between them. The CDR3 protein is CASSVDGGSNTGELFF. Written as DNA, the CDR3 is TGTGCCAGCAGCGTGGACGGAGGCTCGAACACCGGGGAGCTGTTTTTT.

This chain links TRBV10-2 with TRBJ2-7; D is perhaps TRBD1 (6 bases). The CDR3 runs 15 residues. V lost 6 bases and J lost 1, with 16 bases in between. Germline values: CDR1 WSHSY, CDR2 SAAADI. DNA for the CDR3: TGCGCCAGCAGACCCGGACAGATCATATCCTACGAGCAGTACTTC. Protein sequence: CASRPGQIISYEQYF.